Each of the 32 T cell receptor beta chains below was sequenced from the same sample in a study of long-term antiretroviral therapy in people with HIV. Samples were assayed with immunoSEQ v3.0 at survey level. Measured with immunoSEQ multiplex PCR; TCRdb has only the in-frame clones, and not every one. Of 20,000 to 25,000 clones listed, roughly 90% are singletons. This sample comprised unsorted PBMCs, obtained 0.6 years after starting antiretroviral therapy. The receptors were gathered from a man aged 55 to 70 with HIV.

Turning to this clone: One junction end does not reproduce the germline sequence, and a read error may be involved. V usage is TRBV2 and J usage is TRBJ1-6; no reliable D call. The CDR3 runs 15 residues. From germline, CDR1 is SNHLY and CDR2 FYNNEI. The CDR3 bases are TGTGCCAGCAGCGAAGAAAGCTCCTATAATTCACCCCTCCACTTT. Translated, it gives CASSEESSYNSPLHF. The whole variable domain, remainder taken from reference TRBV2 and TRBJ1-6, is EPEVTQTPSHQVTQMGQEVILRCVPISNHLYFYWYRQILGQKVEFLVSFYNNEISEKSEIFDDQFSVERPDGSNFTLKIRSTKLEDSAMYFCASSEESSYNSPLHFGNGTRLTVT.

The chain links TRBV18 to TRBJ1-4; D not certain. V dropped 0 bases and J dropped 4 bases, with 12 bases sitting between them. The germline V gene encodes CDR1 KGHSH and CDR2 LQKENI. The CDR3 contains 16 residues. The CDR3 region has the DNA TGTGCCAGCTCACCACCCTGGAGCAGACTTAATGAAAAACTGTTTTTT. This translates into CASSPPWSRLNEKLFF.

This clone was counted between two and nine times. The CDR3 DNA reads TGCGCCAGCAGCCAAGATCTACGGACCTATGGCTACACCTTC. Amino acids: CASSQDLRTYGYTF. This chain connects TRBV4-1 to TRBJ1-2; D is undetermined. Germline-derived CDR1 and CDR2 are MGHRA and YSYEKL. The CDR3 covers 14 residues. Trimming shortened V by 0 bases and J by 4 bases, and 9 bases separated the two germline ends.

This clone was seen a single time. This chain links TRBV28 with TRBJ2-1; 10 positions agree with TRBD1. The CDR3 loop spans 15 amino acids. With V trimmed by 5 bases and J by 4 bases, 5 bases remained unmatched. Germline CDR1 and CDR2: MDHEN and SYDVKM. This CDR3 reads CASSGGQGRYNEQFF. The CDR3 DNA follows: TGTGCCAGCAGTGGGGGACAGGGGCGTTACAATGAGCAGTTCTTC.

The chain couples TRBV30 to TRBJ1-1; D uncertain. Germline loops: CDR1 GTSNPN, CDR2 SVGIG (reference sequence). CDR3 size: 13 residues. V was cut by 0 bases and J by 8 bases, with 13 bases left in between. CDR3 DNA: TGTGCCTGGAGTGTACGCTCGCCGGACGAAGCTTTCTTT. Translation: CAWSVRSPDEAFF.

The rearrangement uses TRBV6-5 and TRBJ2-2; D unclear. V lost 6 bases, J lost 6 bases, and 11 bases lay in between. This CDR3 comprises 13 residues. The V gene's germline CDR1 is MNHEY and CDR2 SVGAGI. The CDR3 coding sequence is TGTGCCAGCAGGGTGAACTTGCCCGGGGAGCTGTTTTTT. Its translation: CASRVNLPGELFF.

The gene calls are TRBV5-1 and TRBJ2-1, with D uncertain. Germline lookup yields CDR1 SGHRS and CDR2 YFSETQ. The CDR3 runs to 12 residues. Deletions cut 7 bases from V and 2 bases from J, with 7 bases between. The CDR3 region is CASRGAYNEQFF. The CDR3 DNA follows: TGCGCCAGCCGAGGCGCCTACAATGAGCAGTTCTTC.

The rearrangement uses TRBV2 and TRBJ1-6, with D perhaps TRBD1 (6 bases). The CDR3 runs 12 residues. The germline V gene has CDR1 SNHLY and CDR2 FYNNEI. The ends were cut back, 11 bases at V and 10 bases at J, with 15 bases in the middle. The CDR3 nucleotides are TGTGCCGGATACAGGGTTGGGTCACCCCTCCACTTT. This encodes CAGYRVGSPLHF.

This sequence joins TRBV29-1 and TRBJ2-1, with TRBD2 matching over 11 bases. V was clipped by 7 bases and J by 1 base; unmatched bases: 12. CDR1 and CDR2 from the germline V gene are SQVTM and ANQGSEA. The CDR3 covers 17 residues. The CDR3 reads CSAVGTSGDLSYNEQFF. The CDR3 region has the DNA TGCAGCGCTGTCGGGACTAGCGGCGATTTATCCTACAATGAGCAGTTCTTC.

The CDR3, as DNA: TGTGCCAGCAGCCGGTTAGGGATCCAAGAGACCCAGTACTTC. Encoded protein: CASSRLGIQETQYF. The chain joins TRBV5-5 to TRBJ2-5; D not certain. With 4 bases removed from V and 1 base from J, the gap between germline ends came to 11 bases. The CDR3 spans 14 residues. The germline V gene encodes CDR1 SGHKS and CDR2 YYEKEE (reference sequence).

The chain is built from TRBV5-1 and TRBJ2-2; 7 nucleotides match TRBD1. The length of the CDR3 is 15 residues. J lost 1 base, V lost 0 bases, and 0 bases had no gene match. Germline assignment: CDR1 SGHRS and CDR2 YFSETQ. DNA for the CDR3: TGCGCCAGCAGCTTGGGGACAGGGAACACCGGGGAGCTGTTTTTT. Translating it yields CASSLGTGNTGELFF.

The chain is built from TRBV6-5 and TRBJ1-2; weak D call: TRBD1 (6 bases). The CDR3 length is 13 residues. Germline V lookup: CDR1 MNHEY, CDR2 SVGAGI. V dropped 2 bases and J dropped 8 bases, with 12 bases sitting between them. In DNA, the CDR3 is TGTGCCAGCAGTTACGGCGGACAGCGGGGCTACACCTTC. It is translated as CASSYGGQRGYTF.

The chain carries TRBV5-4 and TRBJ1-1; TRBD1 might be the D (6 bases). CDR1 SGHNT and CDR2 YYREEE come from the germline V gene (reference sequence). V lost 2 bases and J 4 bases, leaving 15 bases between the germline ends. The CDR3 is 15 amino acids. CDR3 region: CASSFGTMSGTEAFF. DNA for the CDR3: TGTGCCAGCAGCTTCGGGACAATGTCAGGCACTGAAGCTTTCTTT.

This chain connects TRBV28 to TRBJ2-3, with 11 bases matching TRBD1. After removal of 8 bases from V and 6 bases from J, the junction contained 10 bases not matched to a gene. Germline CDR1 is MDHEN and CDR2 is SYDVKM. The CDR3 runs 15 residues. The CDR3 bases are TGTGCCAGCGGACAGGGGGCAAATGGGGGGGATACGCAGTATTTT. It encodes CASGQGANGGDTQYF.

This clone was recorded only once. The V call is TRBV9, the J call TRBJ2-1, with 8 bases that match TRBD2. CDR1 SGDLS and CDR2 YYNGEE come from the germline V gene. The CDR3 runs 15 residues. Trimming at V came to 2 bases and at J to 0 bases, leaving 1 base not matched to a gene. This CDR3 is CASSVSGTSYNEQFF. CDR3 bases: TGTGCCAGCAGCGTTAGCGGGACCTCCTACAATGAGCAGTTCTTC.

The chain recombines TRBV9 with TRBJ2-1, with 11 bases fitting TRBD2. CDR3 size: 18 residues. After removal of 4 bases from V and 7 bases from J, the junction contained 16 bases not matched to a gene. Germline CDR1 reads SGDLS; CDR2 reads YYNGEE. The CDR3 bases are TGTGCCAGCAGCCCGCAACCCGGGACTAGCGGTTACTATAATGAGCAGTTCTTC. Residues: CASSPQPGTSGYYNEQFF.

CDR3 amino acids: CASSPRGPTGELFF. The CDR3 region has the DNA TGTGCCAGCAGCCCACGCGGGCCGACCGGGGAGCTGTTTTTT. The chain carries TRBV7-2 and TRBJ2-2, with TRBD2 as a possible D gene (5 bases). The CDR3 extends over 14 amino acids. V gave up 5 bases and J gave up 5 bases, with 12 bases separating them. CDR1 and CDR2 from the germline V gene are SGHTA and FQGNSA.

This chain uses TRBV6-5 with TRBJ2-1; D gene ambiguous. The CDR3 contains 14 residues. Germline loops: CDR1 MNHEY, CDR2 SVGAGI. Trimming shortened V by 4 bases and J by 9 bases, and 16 bases separated the two germline ends. CDR3 nucleotides: TGTGCCAGCAGTTCGCAACCCAGTAGTAGTGAGCAGTTCTTC. The encoded protein is CASSSQPSSSEQFF.

The rearrangement links TRBV7-2 to TRBJ2-6; TRBD1 is a possible D gene (6 bases). This CDR3 has 19 residues. Germline V gene lookup returns CDR1 SGHTA and CDR2 FQGNSA. Trimming removed 1 base at V and 1 base at J, with 17 bases between. CDR3 DNA sequence: TGTGCCAGCAGCTTAGGGGGGCGATTTTCCTTATCTGGGGCCAACGTCCTGACTTTC. Protein: CASSLGGRFSLSGANVLTF.

This chain uses TRBV29-1 with TRBJ1-5; maybe TRBD1 (5 bases). This CDR3 spans 16 amino acids. The ends were cut back, 4 bases at V and 3 bases at J, with 19 bases in the middle. Germline-derived CDR1 and CDR2 are SQVTM and ANQGSEA. CDR3 in amino acids: CSVAGPGGGANQPQHF. In DNA form, the CDR3 reads TGCAGCGTTGCAGGGCCTGGAGGAGGGGCCAATCAGCCCCAGCATTTT.

The chain has TRBV7-3 and TRBJ2-5; D gene unclear. Germline CDR1 and CDR2: SGHTA and FQGTGA. The CDR3 is made up of 14 amino acids. V was cut by 0 bases and J by 3 bases, with 8 bases left in between. Here the CDR3 reads CASSLTGIEETQYF. The DNA for the CDR3 is TGTGCCAGCAGCTTAACGGGCATAGAAGAGACCCAGTACTTC.

This clone has only one observation. The rearrangement uses TRBV2 and TRBJ2-2, with D tentatively TRBD1 (6 bases). Trimming pared 6 bases from V and 7 bases from J, leaving 15 bases between. The CDR3 spans 14 residues. CDR1 is SNHLY, CDR2 FYNNEI, per germline. CDR3 in amino acids: CASSSRQAYGELFF. As DNA, the CDR3 is TGTGCCAGCAGCTCCCGACAGGCATACGGGGAGCTGTTTTTT.

The rearrangement joins TRBV11-2 to TRBJ1-4, with a weak D call TRBD1 (6 bases). V lost 5 bases, J lost 3 bases, and 10 bases lay in between. The CDR3 consists of 14 residues. CDR1 SGHAT and CDR2 FQNNGV come from the germline V gene. Written as DNA, the CDR3 is TGTGCCAGCAGCCGAGGGGGAGCTAATGAAAAACTGTTTTTT. Its protein product is CASSRGGANEKLFF.

V gene TRBV6-1 combines with J gene TRBJ1-4; D not certain. CDR3 size: 16 residues. Deletions cut 0 bases from V and 0 bases from J, with 8 bases between. Germline lookup yields CDR1 MNHNS and CDR2 SASEGT. CDR3 bases: TGTGCCAGCAGTGAAGCGAGTAGGGCAACTAATGAAAAACTGTTTTTT. Residues: CASSEASRATNEKLFF.

The V call is TRBV5-5, the J call TRBJ1-4; TRBD1 agrees at 7 bases. V lost 4 bases, J lost 8 bases, and 8 bases stayed unmatched. This CDR3 region has 14 residues. The germline gives CDR1 SGHKS, CDR2 YYEKEE (reference sequence). CDR3 residues: CASSRTGVKEKLFF. The CDR3, as DNA: TGTGCCAGCAGCCGAACAGGGGTTAAGGAAAAACTGTTTTTT. Full variable domain (remainder filled in from reference TRBV5-5 and TRBJ1-4): DAGVTQSPTHLIKTRGQQVTLRCSPISGHKSVSWYQQVLGQGPQFIFQYYEKEERGRGNFPDRFSARQFPNYSSELNVNALLLGDSALYLCASSRTGVKEKLFFGSGTQLSVL.

This clone has just one count. CDR3 bases: TGTGCCTGGAGTGTATCCAGGGACACTGAAGCTTTCTTT. It is translated as CAWSVSRDTEAFF. The V call is TRBV30, the J call TRBJ1-1; perhaps TRBD1 as D (5 bases). The CDR3 is 13 amino acids. V was cut by 0 bases and J by 3 bases, with 8 bases left in between. CDR1 is GTSNPN and CDR2 is SVGIG in the germline V gene (reference sequence).

The chain links TRBV2 to TRBJ2-5; no definite D call. The CDR3 runs to 14 residues. CDR1 and CDR2 from the germline V gene are SNHLY and FYNNEI. With 1 base removed from V and 5 bases from J, the gap between germline ends came to 11 bases. The CDR3, as DNA: TGTGCCAGCAGTGAAGTTCTTCTCGGGGAGACCCAGTACTTC. Protein sequence: CASSEVLLGETQYF.

This chain links TRBV7-3 with TRBJ2-2; 7 bases are shared with TRBD1. V gave up 5 bases and J gave up 5 bases; unmatched junction bases: 14. The germline V gene encodes CDR1 SGHTA and CDR2 FQGTGA. The CDR3 runs 17 residues. The CDR3 here is CASSTDFGTVETGELFF. The DNA for the CDR3 is TGTGCCAGCAGCACAGATTTTGGGACAGTTGAAACCGGGGAGCTGTTTTTT.

V usage is TRBV6-5 and J usage is TRBJ2-1; D might be TRBD1 or TRBD2, each matching 5 bases. The CDR3 totals 15 residues. CDR1 MNHEY and CDR2 SVGAGI come from the germline V gene. The ends were cut back, 7 bases at V and 5 bases at J, with 18 bases in the middle. CDR3 sequence reads: CASKFPGTDNNEQFF. The CDR3 bases are TGTGCCAGCAAATTCCCCGGGACGGACAACAATGAGCAGTTCTTC.

V and J are TRBV7-2 and TRBJ2-1, with 7 positions matching TRBD1. V gave up 0 bases and J gave up 2 bases; unmatched junction bases: 1. This CDR3 region has 15 residues. Germline V lookup: CDR1 SGHTA, CDR2 FQGNSA. CDR3 nucleotide sequence: TGTGCCAGCAGCTTAGCGGGACAGCCCTACAATGAGCAGTTCTTC. Its protein is CASSLAGQPYNEQFF. The full variable domain, in which reference TRBV7-2 and TRBJ2-1 provide the parts outside the CDR3, is GAGVSQSPSNKVTEKGKDVELRCDPISGHTALYWYRQSLGQGLEFLIYFQGNSAPDKSGLPSDRFSAERTGGSVSTLTIQRTQQEDSAVYLCASSLAGQPYNEQFFGPGTRLTVL.

As to this clone: Compared with germline, one end of the junction differs, possibly owing to a read error. V is TRBV5-4 and J is TRBJ2-1; 10 bases fit TRBD2. Per germline, CDR1 SGHNT and CDR2 YYREEE (reference sequence). The CDR3 length is 15 residues. The DNA of the CDR3 is TGTGCCAGCAGCTTGTTTAGCGGGGGGTACAGTGAGCAGTTCTTC. Translated, it gives CASSLFSGGYSEQFF.

The chain employs TRBV30 and TRBJ2-2, with unresolved D. CDR1 is GTSNPN, CDR2 SVGIG, per germline (reference sequence). V lost 4 bases to trimming and J lost 5 bases, with 11 bases between them. This CDR3 contains 13 residues. In nucleotides, the CDR3 is TGTGCCTGGACATACGGCTGGACCGGGGAGCTGTTTTTT. Its protein is CAWTYGWTGELFF. Full variable domain (rest looked up from reference TRBV30 and TRBJ2-2): SQTIHQWPATLVQPVGSPLSLECTVEGTSNPNLYWYRQAAGRGLQLLFYSVGIGQISSEVPQNLSASRPQDRQFILSSKKLLLSDSGFYLCAWTYGWTGELFFGEGSRLTVL.